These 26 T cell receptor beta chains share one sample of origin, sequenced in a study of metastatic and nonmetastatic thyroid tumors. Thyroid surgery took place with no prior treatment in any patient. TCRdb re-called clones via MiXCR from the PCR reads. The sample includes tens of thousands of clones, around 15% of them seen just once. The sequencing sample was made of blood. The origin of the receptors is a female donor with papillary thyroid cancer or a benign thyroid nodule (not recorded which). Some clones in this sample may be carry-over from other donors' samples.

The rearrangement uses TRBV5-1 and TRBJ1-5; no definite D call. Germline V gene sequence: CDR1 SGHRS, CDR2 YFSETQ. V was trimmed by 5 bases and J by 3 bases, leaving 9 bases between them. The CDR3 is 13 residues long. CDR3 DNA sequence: TGCGCCAGCAGTTGGTCGATCAATCAGCCCCAGCATTTT. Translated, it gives CASSWSINQPQHF.

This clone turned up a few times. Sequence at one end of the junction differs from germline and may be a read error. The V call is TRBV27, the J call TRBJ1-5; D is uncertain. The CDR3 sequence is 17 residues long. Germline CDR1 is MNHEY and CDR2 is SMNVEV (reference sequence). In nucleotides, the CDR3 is TGTGCCAGCAGTCCCACGCAAATCCTATATAACAATCGGCCCCAGCATTTT. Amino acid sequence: CASSPTQILYNNRPQHF.

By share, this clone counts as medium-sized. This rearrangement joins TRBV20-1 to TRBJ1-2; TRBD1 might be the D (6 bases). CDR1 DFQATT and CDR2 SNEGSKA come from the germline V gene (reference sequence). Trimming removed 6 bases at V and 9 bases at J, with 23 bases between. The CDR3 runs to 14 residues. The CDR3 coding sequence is TGCAGTGCCGTAGTGAGACAGGAAGGGATGAGCTACACCTTC. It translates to CSAVVRQEGMSYTF.

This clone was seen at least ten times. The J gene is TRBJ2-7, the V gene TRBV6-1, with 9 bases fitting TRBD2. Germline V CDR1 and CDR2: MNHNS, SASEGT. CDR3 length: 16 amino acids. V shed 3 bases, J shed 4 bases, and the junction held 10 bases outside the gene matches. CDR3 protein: CASSDGGSGSRYEQYF. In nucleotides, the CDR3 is TGTGCCAGCAGTGATGGTGGTAGCGGGAGCAGATACGAGCAGTACTTC.

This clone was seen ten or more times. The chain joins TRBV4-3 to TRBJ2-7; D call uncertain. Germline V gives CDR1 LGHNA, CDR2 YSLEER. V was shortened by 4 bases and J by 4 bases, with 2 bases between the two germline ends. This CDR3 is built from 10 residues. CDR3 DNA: TGCGCCAGCAGCCCATACGAGCAGTACTTC. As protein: CASSPYEQYF.

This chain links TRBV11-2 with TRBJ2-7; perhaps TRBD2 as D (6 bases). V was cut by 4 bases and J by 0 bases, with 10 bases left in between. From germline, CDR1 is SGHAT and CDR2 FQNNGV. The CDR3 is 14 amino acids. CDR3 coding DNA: TGTGCCAGCAGCTCGGACGGGAGCTCCTACGAGCAGTACTTC. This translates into CASSSDGSSYEQYF.

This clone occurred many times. This CDR3 is CASSLGLFTDTQYF. The CDR3 DNA reads TGCGCCAGCAGCTTGGGACTCTTCACAGATACGCAGTATTTT. The rearrangement uses TRBV5-1 and TRBJ2-3; no clear D. With 0 bases removed from V and 2 bases from J, the gap between germline ends came to 7 bases. This CDR3 spans 14 amino acids. Per germline, CDR1 SGHRS and CDR2 YFSETQ.

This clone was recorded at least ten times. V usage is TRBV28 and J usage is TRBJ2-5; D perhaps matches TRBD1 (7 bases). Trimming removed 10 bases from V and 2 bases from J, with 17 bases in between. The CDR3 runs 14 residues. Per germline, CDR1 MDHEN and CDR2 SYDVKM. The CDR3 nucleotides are TGTGCCACCCAGGGGGGCGCGGAACAAGAGACCCAGTACTTC. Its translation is CATQGGAEQETQYF.

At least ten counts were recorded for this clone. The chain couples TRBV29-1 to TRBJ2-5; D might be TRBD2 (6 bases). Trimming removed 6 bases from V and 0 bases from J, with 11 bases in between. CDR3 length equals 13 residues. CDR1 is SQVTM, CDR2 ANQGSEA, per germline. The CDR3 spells CSVPEGNQETQYF. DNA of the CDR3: TGCAGCGTCCCGGAGGGTAACCAAGAGACCCAGTACTTC.

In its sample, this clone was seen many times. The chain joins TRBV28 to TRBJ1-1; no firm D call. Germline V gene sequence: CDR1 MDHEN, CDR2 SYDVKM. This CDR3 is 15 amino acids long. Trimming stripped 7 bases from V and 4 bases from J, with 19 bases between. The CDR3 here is CASTVIGGNGTEAFF. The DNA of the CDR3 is TGTGCCAGCACCGTAATCGGCGGGAACGGCACTGAAGCTTTCTTT.

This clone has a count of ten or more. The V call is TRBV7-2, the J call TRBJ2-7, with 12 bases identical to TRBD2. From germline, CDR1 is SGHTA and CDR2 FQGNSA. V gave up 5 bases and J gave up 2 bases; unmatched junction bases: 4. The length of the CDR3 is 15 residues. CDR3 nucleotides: TGTGCCAGCAGCACCCCTAGCGGGAGGGCCTACGAGCAGTACTTC. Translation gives CASSTPSGRAYEQYF. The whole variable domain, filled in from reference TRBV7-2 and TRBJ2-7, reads GAGVSQSPSNKVTEKGKDVELRCDPISGHTALYWYRQSLGQGLEFLIYFQGNSAPDKSGLPSDRFSAERTGGSVSTLTIQRTQQEDSAVYLCASSTPSGRAYEQYFGPGTRLTVT.

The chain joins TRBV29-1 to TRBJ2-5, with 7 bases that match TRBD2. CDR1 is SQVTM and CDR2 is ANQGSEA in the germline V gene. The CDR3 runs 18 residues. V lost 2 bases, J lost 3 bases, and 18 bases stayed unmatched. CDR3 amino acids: CSVEIRGGGISTKETQYF. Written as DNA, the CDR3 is TGCAGCGTTGAAATTCGGGGCGGGGGAATATCAACAAAAGAGACCCAGTACTTC. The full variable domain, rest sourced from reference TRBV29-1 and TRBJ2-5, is SAVISQKPSRDICQRGTSLTIQCQVDSQVTMMFWYRQQPGQSLTLIATANQGSEATYESGFVIDKFPISRPNLTFSTLTVSNMSPEDSSIYLCSVEIRGGGISTKETQYFGPGTRLLVL.

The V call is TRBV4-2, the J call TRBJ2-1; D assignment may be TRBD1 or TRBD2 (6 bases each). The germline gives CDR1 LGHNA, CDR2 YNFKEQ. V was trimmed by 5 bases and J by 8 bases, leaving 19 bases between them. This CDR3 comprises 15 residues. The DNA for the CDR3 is TGTGCCAGCAGCTCTCAAGGGGGGCAAAGCGATGAGCAGTTCTTC. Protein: CASSSQGGQSDEQFF.

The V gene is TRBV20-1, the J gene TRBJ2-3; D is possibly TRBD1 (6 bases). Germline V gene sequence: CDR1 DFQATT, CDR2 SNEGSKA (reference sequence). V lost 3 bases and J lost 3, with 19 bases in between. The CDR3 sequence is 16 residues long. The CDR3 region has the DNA TGCAGTGCTAGCACGATTCAACAGGGATTTACAGATACGCAGTATTTT. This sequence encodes CSASTIQQGFTDTQYF.

The CDR3 spells CASSASTTGDEQYF. For the CDR3, the DNA is TGTGCCAGCAGCGCATCAACAACAGGGGACGAGCAGTACTTC. This chain joins TRBV11-2 and TRBJ2-7, with 7 bases identical to TRBD1. CDR1 is SGHAT, CDR2 FQNNGV, per germline. V was clipped by 5 bases and J by 5 bases; unmatched bases: 9. The CDR3 is 14 residues long. The whole variable domain, remainder taken from reference TRBV11-2 and TRBJ2-7, is EAGVAQSPRYKIIEKRQSVAFWCNPISGHATLYWYQQILGQGPKLLIQFQNNGVVDDSQLPKDRFSAERLKGVDSTLKIQPAKLEDSAVYLCASSASTTGDEQYFGPGTRLTVT.

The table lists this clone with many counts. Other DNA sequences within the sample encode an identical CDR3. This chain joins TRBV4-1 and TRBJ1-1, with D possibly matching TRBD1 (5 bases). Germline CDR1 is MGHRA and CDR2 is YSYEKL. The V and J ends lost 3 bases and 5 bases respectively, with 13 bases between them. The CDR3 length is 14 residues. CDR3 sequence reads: CASSQGDGVTEAFF. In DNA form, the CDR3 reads TGCGCCAGCAGCCAGGGGGACGGGGTGACTGAAGCTTTCTTT.

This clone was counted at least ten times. The DNA of the CDR3 is TGCGCCAGCAGCCGGAACCAGCTAGAAGAGACCCAGTACTTC. Encoded protein: CASSRNQLEETQYF. V gene TRBV4-1 combines with J gene TRBJ2-5, with unresolved D. The V gene's germline CDR1 is MGHRA and CDR2 YSYEKL. Trimming cost V 4 bases and J 3 bases, with 12 bases left between them. The CDR3 has 14 residues.

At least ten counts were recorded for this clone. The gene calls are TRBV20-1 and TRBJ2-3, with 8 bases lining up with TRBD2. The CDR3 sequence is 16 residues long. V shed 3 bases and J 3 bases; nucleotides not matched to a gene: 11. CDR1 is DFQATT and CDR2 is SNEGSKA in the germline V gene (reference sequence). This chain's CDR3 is CSASPLLAGSTDTQYF. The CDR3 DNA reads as TGCAGTGCTAGCCCCCTCTTAGCGGGAAGTACAGATACGCAGTATTTT.

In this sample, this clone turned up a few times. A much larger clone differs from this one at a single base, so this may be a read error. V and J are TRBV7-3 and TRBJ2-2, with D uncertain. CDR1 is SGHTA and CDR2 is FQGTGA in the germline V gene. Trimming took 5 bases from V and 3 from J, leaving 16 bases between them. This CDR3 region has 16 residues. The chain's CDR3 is CASSPLRSADTGELFF. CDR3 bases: TGTGCCAGCAGCCCCTTGCGGAGCGCGGACACCGGGGAGCTGTTTTTT.

Here the CDR3 DNA reads TGTGTCTCTTCGAAAGCGTGGACCGGGGAGCTGTTTTTT. The encoded protein is CVSSKAWTGELFF. The rearrangement links TRBV28 to TRBJ2-2; D gene uncertain. The CDR3 sequence is 13 residues long. In germline, CDR1 is MDHEN, CDR2 SYDVKM.

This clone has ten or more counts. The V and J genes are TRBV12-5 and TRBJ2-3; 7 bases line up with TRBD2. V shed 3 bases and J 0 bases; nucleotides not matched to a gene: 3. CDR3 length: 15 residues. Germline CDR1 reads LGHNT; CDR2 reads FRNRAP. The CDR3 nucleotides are TGTGCTAGTGGTTTTGCGGGAGTTAGCACAGATACGCAGTATTTT. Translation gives CASGFAGVSTDTQYF.

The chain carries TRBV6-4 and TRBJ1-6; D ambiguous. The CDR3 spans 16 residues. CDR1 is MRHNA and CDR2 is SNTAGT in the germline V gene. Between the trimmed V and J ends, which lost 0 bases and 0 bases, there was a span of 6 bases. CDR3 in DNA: TGTGCCAGCAGTGACTCAGGCAGCTCCTATAATTCACCCCTCCACTTT. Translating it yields CASSDSGSSYNSPLHF.

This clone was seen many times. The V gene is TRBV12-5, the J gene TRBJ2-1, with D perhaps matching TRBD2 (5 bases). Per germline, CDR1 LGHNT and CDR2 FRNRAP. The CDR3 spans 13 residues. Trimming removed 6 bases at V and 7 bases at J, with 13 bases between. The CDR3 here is CASGMGSLNEQFF. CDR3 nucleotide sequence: TGTGCTAGTGGAATGGGGAGTCTGAATGAGCAGTTCTTC.

This CDR3 is CATRQWESSYEQYF. CDR3 bases: TGCGCCACCCGACAGTGGGAGAGCTCCTACGAGCAGTACTTC. The gene calls are TRBV4-3 and TRBJ2-7, with D perhaps being TRBD1 or TRBD2 (5 bases each). The germline V gene has CDR1 LGHNA and CDR2 YSLEER. V was shortened by 10 bases and J by 0 bases, with 16 bases between the two germline ends. This CDR3 is built from 14 residues.

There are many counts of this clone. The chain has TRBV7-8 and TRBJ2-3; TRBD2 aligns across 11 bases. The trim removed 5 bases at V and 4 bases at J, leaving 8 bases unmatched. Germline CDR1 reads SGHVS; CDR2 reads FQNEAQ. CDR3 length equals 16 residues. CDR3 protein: CASSLSGRARADTQYF. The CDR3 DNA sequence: TGTGCCAGCAGCCTTAGCGGGAGGGCCAGGGCAGATACGCAGTATTTT.

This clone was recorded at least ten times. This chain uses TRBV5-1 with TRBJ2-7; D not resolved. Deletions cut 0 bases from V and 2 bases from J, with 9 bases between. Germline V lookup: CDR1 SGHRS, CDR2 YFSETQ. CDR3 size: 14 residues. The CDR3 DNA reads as TGCGCCAGCAGCTTGGGGGGAATCCCCTACGAGCAGTACTTC. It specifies CASSLGGIPYEQYF.